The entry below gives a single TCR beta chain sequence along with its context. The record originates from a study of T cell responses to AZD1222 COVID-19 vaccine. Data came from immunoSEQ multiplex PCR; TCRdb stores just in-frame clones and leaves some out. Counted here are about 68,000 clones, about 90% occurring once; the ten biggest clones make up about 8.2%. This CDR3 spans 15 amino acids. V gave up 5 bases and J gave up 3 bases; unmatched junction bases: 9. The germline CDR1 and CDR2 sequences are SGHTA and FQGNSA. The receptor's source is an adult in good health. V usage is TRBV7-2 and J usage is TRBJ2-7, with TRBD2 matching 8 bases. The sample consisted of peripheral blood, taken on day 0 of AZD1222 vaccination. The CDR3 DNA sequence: TGTGCCAGCAGCCCTCTGGGACTAGGGGACTACGAGCAGTACTTC. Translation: CASSPLGLGDYEQYF.